This note documents a single TCR beta chain sequence. The assay was immunoSEQ multiplex PCR, and TCRdb's table has in-frame clones only and misses some. The sample lists 100,000 to 130,000 clones; about nine tenths were seen once. V gave up 7 bases and J gave up 5 bases, with 15 bases separating them. Germline assignment: CDR1 ENHRY and CDR2 SYGVKD. The CDR3 totals 13 residues. The sample comes from a study of T cell responses to AZD1222 COVID-19 vaccine. The receptor's source is an adult who received the AZD1222 COVID-19 vaccine. V and J are TRBV10-3 and TRBJ2-7, with D tentatively TRBD1 or TRBD2 (5 bases each). Sequenced material: peripheral blood, taken 28 days after the second AZD1222 dose. The CDR3, as DNA: TGTGCCATCATGAGGGCACAGGTAAACGAGCAGTACTTC. Protein sequence: CAIMRAQVNEQYF.